This note documents a single T cell receptor beta chain sequence. The target antigen is unknown. The data are from a study of T-cell reconstitution after alpha-beta-depleted transplantation in children. Study-wide results and caveats: Reportedly, roughly two months post-transplant, alpha-beta T cells arose from several hundred expanded graft clones.

Researchers prepared the TCRbeta library using unique molecular identifiers, the study reports. A single record per CDR3 protein comes from TCRdb applying MiXCR to the PCR reads. The sample lists fewer than 450,000 distinct CDR3 sequences, around 15% seen once, with around two fifths in the top ten. This CDR3 is 15 amino acids long. Germline CDR1 is SGHRS and CDR2 is YFSETQ. V lost 3 bases to trimming and J lost 5 bases, with 17 bases between them. The input for sequencing was PBMCs, mostly from graft donor cells, taken 360 days after TCRalphabeta/CD19-depleted stem cell transplant. The TCR originated in a male patient between 2 and 9 years old who had a stem cell transplant for acute lymphoblastic leukemia, so the T cells may come from the graft donor. The chain uses TRBV5-1 and TRBJ2-5; a possible D gene is TRBD2 (6 bases). DNA of the CDR3: TGCGCCAGCAGCTCTACGGCCGGGAGTAGGGAGACCCAGTACTTC. Its protein product is CASSSTAGSRETQYF.